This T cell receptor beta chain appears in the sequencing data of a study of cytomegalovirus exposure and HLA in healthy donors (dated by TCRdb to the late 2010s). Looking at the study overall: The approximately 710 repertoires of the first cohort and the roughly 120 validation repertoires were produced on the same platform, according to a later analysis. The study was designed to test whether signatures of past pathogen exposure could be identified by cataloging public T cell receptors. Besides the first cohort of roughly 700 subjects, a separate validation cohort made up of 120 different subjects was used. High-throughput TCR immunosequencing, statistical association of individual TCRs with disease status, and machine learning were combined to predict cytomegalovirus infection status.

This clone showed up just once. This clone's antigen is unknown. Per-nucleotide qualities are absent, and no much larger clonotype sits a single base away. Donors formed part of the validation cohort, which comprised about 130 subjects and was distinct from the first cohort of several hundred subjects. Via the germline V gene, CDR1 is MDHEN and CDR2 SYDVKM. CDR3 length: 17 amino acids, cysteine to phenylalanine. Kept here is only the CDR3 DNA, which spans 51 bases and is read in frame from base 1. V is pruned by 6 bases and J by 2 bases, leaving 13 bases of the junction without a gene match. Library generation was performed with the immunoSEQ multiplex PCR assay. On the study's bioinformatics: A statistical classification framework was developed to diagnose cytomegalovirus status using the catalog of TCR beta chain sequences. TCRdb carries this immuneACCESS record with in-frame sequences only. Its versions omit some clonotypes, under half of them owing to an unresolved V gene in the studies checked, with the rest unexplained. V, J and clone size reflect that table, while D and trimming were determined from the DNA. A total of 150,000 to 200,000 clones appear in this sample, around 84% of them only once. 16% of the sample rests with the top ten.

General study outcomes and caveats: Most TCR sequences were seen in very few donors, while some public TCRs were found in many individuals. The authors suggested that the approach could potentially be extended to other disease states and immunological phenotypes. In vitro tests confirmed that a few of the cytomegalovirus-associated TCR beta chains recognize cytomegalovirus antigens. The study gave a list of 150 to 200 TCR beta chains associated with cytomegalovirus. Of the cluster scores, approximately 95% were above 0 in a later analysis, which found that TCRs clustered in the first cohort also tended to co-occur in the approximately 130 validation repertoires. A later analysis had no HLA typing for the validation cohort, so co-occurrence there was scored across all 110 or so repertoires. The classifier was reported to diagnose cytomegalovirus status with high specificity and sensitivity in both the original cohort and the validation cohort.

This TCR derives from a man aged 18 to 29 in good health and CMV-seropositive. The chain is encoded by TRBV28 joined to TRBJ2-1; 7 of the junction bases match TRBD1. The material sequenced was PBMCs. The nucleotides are TGTGCCAGCAGGACAGGGTGGCTAGGGGAAACCTACAATGAGCAGTTCTTC. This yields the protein CASRTGWLGETYNEQFF.